This TCR beta chain was sequenced during a study of CD8+ T cells in alopecia areata (dated by TCRdb to between 2017 and 2018). Describing the broader study: The treated patients, all with moderate-to-severe alopecia areata, were enrolled in an open-label pilot trial of oral tofacitinib given at 5 to 10 mg twice daily. Patients stayed on tofacitinib for 6 to 18 months and then had 6 months of follow-up off drug so that delayed response and recurrence could be assessed. Disease severity in treated patients was measured with the SALT score, which quantifies the percentage of affected scalp surface area. High-throughput TCRbeta sequencing was used to examine T cell clonal expansion in alopecia areata in both the C3H/HeJ mouse model and human patients. Human TCRbeta sequencing covered scalp tissue and sorted CD4+ and CD8+ peripheral blood T cells from patchy and totalis/universalis alopecia areata patients and healthy controls. Biopsies were taken from tofacitinib-treated patients at baseline and at 4 and 24 weeks of treatment, and a later scalp biopsy was taken in several of the tofacitinib-treated patients. Clonality in the scalp was compared among normal scalp (n=4), patchy alopecia areata scalp (n=8), and alopecia totalis/universalis scalp (n=8). RNA came from the PAXgene miRNA kit for fixed scalp, the miRNeasy kit for PBMCs, and the RNeasy kit for mouse skin. TCRbeta CDR3 regions were amplified by immunoSEQ multiplex PCR using 35 Vbeta forward and 13 Jbeta reverse primers.

The research as a whole found: Because the treated cohort was small and had only one nonresponder, larger studies are needed to examine links between baseline CD8+ expansion and response. With tofacitinib, both scalp clonality and the number of expanded CD8+ clones among the top 100 scalp clones went down significantly. Shared TCR sequences between patients were less evident than in mice, which may be partly attributable to HLA diversity in the patient population. Resident alphabeta T cells in normal human skin are also sequenced, complicating scalp TCR repertoire analysis, unlike mouse skin dominated by gammadelta T cells. Lesional scalp, especially in alopecia totalis/universalis, showed higher clonality and more expanded CD8+ clones than normal scalp, suggesting antigenic drive. Many expanded lesional clones persisted in scalp and blood during tofacitinib treatment, which may partly explain relapse after stopping treatment.

Library preparation employed the immunoSEQ multiplex PCR assay. For TCR sequencing, RNA was extracted from every sample and reverse transcribed into cDNA to serve as template. SuperScript III was used to make first-strand cDNA, primed with a 2:1 mix of oligo-dT and random hexamers. A synthetic immune receptor repertoire was used to gauge amplification bias, and whatever bias remained was removed computationally. Concerning the study's data processing: After raw reads were preprocessed to remove errors, the CDR3 was defined following IMGT conventions as running from the conserved cysteine to phenylalanine. To get clonality, Shannon entropy was normalized by log2 of the number of productive unique TCRs and the result was subtracted from 1. Scalp TCRbeta sequences were cross-referenced with sorted blood CD4 and CD8 repertoires so that the CD4 or CD8 identity of scalp clones could be inferred. The table was pulled from immuneACCESS by TCRdb, which kept in-frame rearrangements only. Such tables lose some clones; where checked, under half of the loss comes from unresolved V genes, and the rest has no known cause. D and trimming were read from the DNA, whereas the V and J calls and clone size are those reported in that table. The sample has 200,000 or so clones on record, roughly two fifths of them singletons. 0.4% to 0.55% of the sample lies in the top ten.

Trimming removed 0 bases from V and 2 bases from J, leaving 11 bases between the germline ends. From the cysteine up to the phenylalanine, the CDR3 has a length of 14 residues. Only the CDR3 part of the read is kept: 42 bases, read in frame from the first base. The germline V gene supplies CDR1 SQVTM and CDR2 ANQGSEA. According to the study, the label for this sample's treatment or condition signals: oral pan-JAK inhibitor, 5-10 mg twice daily. Lesional scalp punch biopsies and peripheral blood were obtained from alopecia areata patients. After PBMCs were isolated by density centrifugation and stained for CD3, CD4 and CD8, a FACSAria was used to sort CD4+ and CD8+ T cells. There are a few counts of this clone. No antigen is known for it. No base quality values were provided; no much bigger clone lies one nucleotide off.

This receptor was taken from a human donor with alopecia areata. This sequence uses TRBV29-1 and TRBJ2-7; TRBD1 might be the D gene, on 5 matching bases. Specimen: CD4+ T cells sorted from blood, collected between weeks 30 and 35, from a patient treated with tofacitinib. The DNA reads TGCAGCGTTGAAGATACCAGGGCACCCTACGAGCAGTACTTC. Its protein product is CSVEDTRAPYEQYF.